The clone carrying this TCR beta chain was observed a handful of times. The target antigen is unknown. The sample is drawn from a study of human T cells and chemical hapten exposure. Study information: An approximately 2 cm by approximately 2 cm inner upper arm patch received 2% DPC for sensitization. There were weekly diphenylcyclopropenone doses to the scalp for patients throughout the roughly 25-week study.

Overall study results and limits: Expanded TCR counts at PT1 went up together with patch test score, a positive correlation.

The V and J ends lost 5 bases and 3 bases, in that order; junction bases with no gene match: 9. CDR3 length: 16 amino acids. Germline V gene data show CDR1 as SGHTA and CDR2 as FQGNSA. Each cDNA molecule in the library carried unique molecular identifiers. TCRdb independently ran MiXCR on the RACE reads; one entry per CDR3 protein. The data hold 180,000 or so distinct CDR3 sequences, with 25% to 35% observed a single time. Indicated time point: pre-sensitization, week 0. Treatment noted: therapeutic diphenylcyclopropenone sensitization with weekly scalp DPC. This specimen was whole blood, taken in connection with sensitization to the hapten diphenylcyclopropenone (DPC). This receptor was taken from a woman aged 25 to 39 with alopecia areata. Some clones in this sample may be carry-over from other donors' samples. The chain uses TRBV7-2 and TRBJ2-7, with TRBD2 matching over 11 bases. The DNA for the CDR3 is TGTGCCAGCAGCCCCACGGGACTAGCGGTTCTCTACGAGCAGTACTTC. The encoded protein is CASSPTGLAVLYEQYF.